One T cell receptor (beta chain) is described in this entry. What it binds is unknown. These data originate in a study of T cell responses to AZD1222 COVID-19 vaccine. Study results and limitations: Spike-wide vaccine-associated CD4 TCRs dominated at 160-218 and 743-854.

Sequenced by immunoSEQ multiplex PCR; TCRdb stores in-frame clones only, minus some. The table records 75,000 to 95,000 clones, around 83% of them present only once. The CDR3 consists of 16 residues. With 1 base removed from V and 5 bases from J, the gap between germline ends came to 16 bases. Per germline, CDR1 SGDLS and CDR2 YYNGEE. The source material was peripheral blood, sampled on day 0 of AZD1222 vaccination. This chain joins TRBV9 and TRBJ2-1; D uncertain. This receptor was taken from an adult in good health. This chain's CDR3 is CASSVNWATPNNEQFF. The CDR3 DNA reads as TGTGCCAGCAGCGTAAATTGGGCCACGCCGAACAATGAGCAGTTCTTC.